These 9 T cell receptor beta chains share one sample of origin, sequenced in a study of T-cell reconstitution after alpha-beta-depleted transplantation in children. TCRbeta library preparation incorporated unique molecular identifiers. One entry per CDR3 protein, called by TCRdb with MiXCR from the PCR reads. The table lists 700,000 to 950,000 distinct CDR3 sequences, around 17% of them singletons. Sequencing was performed on PBMCs, mostly from graft donor cells, taken 360 days after TCRalphabeta/CD19-depleted stem cell transplant. Every receptor here comes from a male patient younger than 18 who had a stem cell transplant for acute lymphoblastic leukemia, so the T cells may come from the graft donor.

This clonotype was seen many times. The rearrangement joins TRBV29-1 to TRBJ2-1, with D unresolved. This CDR3 region has 16 residues. The V gene lost 3 bases and the J gene lost 0 bases, with 15 bases spanning the gap. Germline V gene data show CDR1 as SQVTM and CDR2 as ANQGSEA. CDR3 DNA: TGCAGCGTTGATGGTACAGCCTTCCGCTCCTACAATGAGCAGTTCTTC. Protein sequence: CSVDGTAFRSYNEQFF.

V gene TRBV29-1 combines with J gene TRBJ1-2; D gene ambiguous. Between the trimmed V and J ends, which lost 5 bases and 1 base, there was a span of 11 bases. CDR3 length equals 13 residues. The germline V gene encodes CDR1 SQVTM and CDR2 ANQGSEA. CDR3 residues: CSVYDTNNYGYTF. CDR3 sequence (DNA): TGCAGCGTTTATGACACCAATAACTATGGCTACACCTTC. Full variable domain (missing parts from reference TRBV29-1 and TRBJ1-2): SAVISQKPSRDICQRGTSLTIQCQVDSQVTMMFWYRQQPGQSLTLIATANQGSEATYESGFVIDKFPISRPNLTFSTLTVSNMSPEDSSIYLCSVYDTNNYGYTFGSGTRLTVV.

This clonotype turned up a few times. V is TRBV5-6 and J is TRBJ2-7; TRBD1 agrees at 7 bases. Germline CDR1 SGHDT, CDR2 YYEEEE. The junction had 10 bases not matched to a gene; V was cut back by 3 bases and J by 1 base. This CDR3 has 16 residues. The CDR3 nucleotides read TGTGCCAGCAGCTATTACCTCGACAGGGCGTCCTACGAGCAGTACTTC. As protein: CASSYYLDRASYEQYF.

The chain is built from TRBV2 and TRBJ1-5; D remains ambiguous. This CDR3 comprises 14 residues. Trimming removed 2 bases at V and 4 bases at J, with 9 bases between. Germline lookup yields CDR1 SNHLY and CDR2 FYNNEI. The CDR3 DNA is TGTGCCAGCAGTGAAACTGGGTCGAATCAGCCCCAGCATTTT. Translating it yields CASSETGSNQPQHF. Complete variable domain (other parts from reference TRBV2 and TRBJ1-5): EPEVTQTPSHQVTQMGQEVILRCVPISNHLYFYWYRQILGQKVEFLVSFYNNEISEKSEIFDDQFSVERPDGSNFTLKIRSTKLEDSAMYFCASSETGSNQPQHFGDGTRLSIL.

This clonotype was found many times. The rearrangement uses TRBV20-1 and TRBJ2-3, with D possibly TRBD2 on 6 matching bases. Deletions cut 5 bases from V and 6 bases from J, with 18 bases between. The CDR3 has 14 amino acids. Germline CDR1 DFQATT, CDR2 SNEGSKA (reference sequence). CDR3 amino acids: CSAPRGWGEDTQYF. The CDR3 DNA reads as TGCAGTGCTCCTAGAGGGTGGGGGGAGGATACGCAGTATTTT.

This clonotype has a handful of counts. The J gene is TRBJ1-1, the V gene TRBV12-3 or TRBV12-4; the match to TRBD1 covers 10 bases. The V and J ends lost 5 bases and 0 bases, in that order; junction bases with no gene match: 6. The CDR3 covers 16 residues. CDR3 protein: CASSGRQGAMNTEAFF. In DNA form, the CDR3 reads TGTGCCAGCAGTGGACGACAGGGGGCCATGAACACTGAAGCTTTCTTT.

This clonotype was detected a few times. The chain carries TRBV7-9 and TRBJ2-1; D is perhaps TRBD1 (6 bases). Per germline, CDR1 SEHNR and CDR2 FQNEAQ (reference sequence). This CDR3 is 14 amino acids long. Trimming removed 2 bases at V and 10 bases at J, with 15 bases between. For the CDR3, the DNA is TGTGCCAGCAGCTTAACCTTAACAGGGTGGGAGCAGTTCTTC. It specifies CASSLTLTGWEQFF.

The V gene is TRBV7-9, the J gene TRBJ2-3; D is ambiguous. Germline CDR1 SEHNR, CDR2 FQNEAQ (reference sequence). CDR3 length: 17 residues. Trimming took 5 bases from V and 1 from J, leaving 19 bases between them. The CDR3 here is CASSPRGPPLGTDTQYF. CDR3 DNA sequence: TGTGCCAGCAGCCCGCGCGGACCCCCGTTAGGCACAGATACGCAGTATTTT. Full variable domain (remainder filled in from reference TRBV7-9 and TRBJ2-3): DTGVSQNPRHKITKRGQNVTFRCDPISEHNRLYWYRQTLGQGPEFLTYFQNEAQLEKSRLLSDRFSAERPKGSFSTLEIQRTEQGDSAMYLCASSPRGPPLGTDTQYFGPGTRLTVL.

The V and J genes are TRBV27 and TRBJ1-5; D ambiguous. This CDR3 has 17 amino acids. In germline, CDR1 is MNHEY, CDR2 SMNVEV (reference sequence). V dropped 4 bases and J dropped 4 bases, with 20 bases sitting between them. CDR3 sequence: CASSSPVGESRNQPQHF. CDR3 in DNA: TGTGCCAGCAGTTCTCCCGTCGGGGAGTCTCGGAATCAGCCCCAGCATTTT.